Here is one T cell receptor beta chain with its context. Germline lookup yields CDR1 LGHNA and CDR2 YSLEER. The junction had 5 bases not matched to a gene; V was cut back by 0 bases and J by 4 bases. The CDR3 consists of 15 residues. This sample was included in a study of blood T cell repertoires in COVID-19. The repertoire was sequenced with immunoSEQ multiplex PCR; TCRdb's copy has only in-frame clones and lacks some. This repertoire shows around 300,000 clones, 65% to 90% found once; its top ten account for approximately 14%. The source material was peripheral blood. V and J are TRBV4-3 and TRBJ2-7; TRBD2 matches at 8 bases. The origin of this receptor is a woman aged 65 to 85 with COVID-19, enrolled during active disease. The CDR3 nucleotides are TGCGCCAGCAGCCAAGATACGGGGGGGAGGTACGAGCAGTACTTC. Its translation: CASSQDTGGRYEQYF.